These 19 T cell receptor beta chains share one sample of origin, sequenced in a study of cytomegalovirus exposure and HLA in healthy donors. The PCR made use of 60 Vbeta and 13 Jbeta primers. Profiling relied on immunoSEQ multiplex PCR, and the TCRdb table lists in-frame clones only, not all of them. The repertoire holds approximately 150,000 clones, with roughly 10% as singletons. Input material: PBMCs. The receptors stem from a male donor in good health and CMV-seronegative.

This clone was counted a few times. This chain uses TRBV7-2 with TRBJ1-1, with TRBD1 as a possible D gene (6 bases). Germline CDR1 reads SGHTA; CDR2 reads FQGNSA. This CDR3 is built from 17 residues. The germline V and J ends were trimmed by 1 base and 0 bases, with 15 bases remaining between them. The CDR3 DNA sequence: TGTGCCAGCAGCTTAGTCGGGGGGCGGGCTTTGAACACTGAAGCTTTCTTT. It translates to CASSLVGGRALNTEAFF.

This clone occurred a few times. The chain carries TRBV5-4 and TRBJ2-1, with 7 bases identical to TRBD1. This CDR3 region has 13 residues. CDR1 and CDR2 from the germline V gene are SGHNT and YYREEE (reference sequence). V was pared by 7 bases and J by 5 bases, with 6 bases of the junction left unmatched. In DNA form, the CDR3 reads TGTGCCAGCTTCAGGGACAGAGACAATGAGCAGTTCTTC. It is translated as CASFRDRDNEQFF.

The chain has TRBV6-4 and TRBJ2-7; TRBD2 agrees at 12 bases. The trim removed 2 bases at V and 0 bases at J, leaving 11 bases unmatched. The CDR3 length is 19 residues. Per germline, CDR1 MRHNA and CDR2 SNTAGT. CDR3 in DNA: TGTGCCAGCAGTGACATTCCGGGACTAGCGGGCTTTAGCTCCTACGAGCAGTACTTC. Translation: CASSDIPGLAGFSSYEQYF.

The DNA for the CDR3 is TGTGCCAGCAGCCTAACGACTGGGGGGGCGGCGTATTTT. It yields the protein CASSLTTGGAAYF. This chain uses TRBV5-6 with TRBJ2-3; weak D call: TRBD2 (7 bases). The germline CDR1 and CDR2 sequences are SGHDT and YYEEEE. Trimming shortened V by 4 bases and J by 14 bases, and 20 bases separated the two germline ends. CDR3 length equals 13 residues. The whole variable domain, filled in from reference TRBV5-6 and TRBJ2-3, reads DAGVTQSPTHLIKTRGQQVTLRCSPKSGHDTVSWYQQALGQGPQFIFQYYEEEERQRGNFPDRFSGHQFPNYSSELNVNALLLGDSALYLCASSLTTGGAAYFGPGTRLTVL.

The table lists this clone with a few counts. The rearrangement uses TRBV4-3 and TRBJ2-5, with 10 positions matching TRBD2. Trimming cost V 0 bases and J 3 bases; bases outside gene matches: 4. Germline CDR1 LGHNA, CDR2 YSLEER. This CDR3 region has 16 residues. The chain's CDR3 is CASSQDLSGGKETQYF. The CDR3 DNA follows: TGCGCCAGCAGCCAAGATCTTAGCGGGGGGAAAGAGACCCAGTACTTC.

This clone has just a few counts. V is TRBV7-8 and J is TRBJ2-3; 7 nucleotides line up with TRBD2. The CDR3 is made up of 14 amino acids. The ends lost 3 bases at V and 0 bases at J; junction bases unmatched: 0. Germline V CDR1 and CDR2: SGHVS, FQNEAQ. CDR3 in amino acids: CASSFSGSTDTQYF. Written as DNA, the CDR3 is TGTGCCAGCAGCTTTAGCGGGAGCACAGATACGCAGTATTTT.

This clone has only a few counts. The chain links TRBV28 to TRBJ2-1; D is unclear. The CDR3 spans 14 residues. V lost 5 bases, J lost 2 bases, and 10 bases lay in between. Per the germline V gene, CDR1 is MDHEN and CDR2 is SYDVKM. DNA of the CDR3: TGTGCCAGCAGTCCTGACTCCGCCTACAATGAGCAGTTCTTC. Translation: CASSPDSAYNEQFF.

The rearrangement uses TRBV7-9 and TRBJ1-5; TRBD1 matches 7 bases. The ends lost 4 bases at V and 5 bases at J; junction bases unmatched: 8. The CDR3 extends over 15 amino acids. Germline V gene lookup returns CDR1 SEHNR and CDR2 FQNEAQ (reference sequence). In DNA, the CDR3 is TGTGCCAGCAGCTCGGGCGGGACAGCGGATCAGCCCCAGCATTTT. Protein sequence: CASSSGGTADQPQHF. The full variable domain, in which reference TRBV7-9 and TRBJ1-5 provide the parts outside the CDR3, is DTGVSQNPRHKITKRGQNVTFRCDPISEHNRLYWYRQTLGQGPEFLTYFQNEAQLEKSRLLSDRFSAERPKGSFSTLEIQRTEQGDSAMYLCASSSGGTADQPQHFGDGTRLSIL.

This clone was found a few times. This chain links TRBV28 with TRBJ2-1; D not resolved. CDR1 is MDHEN, CDR2 SYDVKM, per germline. V was pared by 6 bases and J by 5 bases, with 5 bases between. This CDR3 has 11 amino acids. CDR3 in DNA: TGTGCCAGCAGCCTCGACAATGAGCAGTTCTTC. Protein: CASSLDNEQFF.

The table lists this clone with a few counts. This sequence joins TRBV4-3 and TRBJ2-1; 15 bases are shared with TRBD2. The CDR3 is 15 amino acids. CDR1 LGHNA and CDR2 YSLEER come from the germline V gene. The V and J ends lost 5 bases and 7 bases, in that order; junction bases with no gene match: 3. As DNA, the CDR3 is TGCGCCAGCAGCTCCGGGACTAGCGGGAGGAATGAGCAGTTCTTC. Its protein is CASSSGTSGRNEQFF.

Written as DNA, the CDR3 is TGTGCCAGCAGTTACGAGGCAGGAGGGACCTACGAGCAGTACTTC. This sequence encodes CASSYEAGGTYEQYF. The chain joins TRBV6-5 to TRBJ2-7; D perhaps matches TRBD2 (6 bases). V lost 2 bases, J lost 2 bases, and 13 bases lay in between. The CDR3 has 15 residues. Germline loops: CDR1 MNHEY, CDR2 SVGAGI.

V usage is TRBV5-8 and J usage is TRBJ2-5, with D possibly TRBD2 on 5 matching bases. Germline V gene lookup returns CDR1 SGHTS and CDR2 YDEGEE. The CDR3 is made up of 14 amino acids. V was clipped by 2 bases and J by 0 bases, with 8 bases between them. The CDR3: CASSLGLDQETQYF. The CDR3 DNA follows: TGTGCCAGCAGCTTAGGACTGGACCAAGAGACCCAGTACTTC. Variable domain in full (rest from reference TRBV5-8 and TRBJ2-5): EAGVTQSPTHLIKTRGQQATLRCSPISGHTSVYWYQQALGLGLQFLLWYDEGEERNRGNFPPRFSGRQFPNYSSELNVNALELEDSALYLCASSLGLDQETQYFGPGTRLLVL.

The chain couples TRBV10-3 to TRBJ1-1; 9 bases match TRBD1. This CDR3 contains 13 residues. The junction had 1 base not matched to a gene; V was cut back by 6 bases and J by 2 bases. The germline V gene encodes CDR1 ENHRY and CDR2 SYGVKD. For the CDR3, the DNA is TGTGCCATCAGGACAGGGGGAAACACTGAAGCTTTCTTT. Protein: CAIRTGGNTEAFF.

The chain couples TRBV9 to TRBJ1-3; 8 nucleotides match TRBD1. CDR3 length: 15 amino acids. The V segment lost 0 bases and the J segment 2 bases; nucleotides outside the gene matches: 1. Germline V gene sequence: CDR1 SGDLS, CDR2 YYNGEE. DNA of the CDR3: TGTGCCAGCAGCGTAGGACAGGGGCCTGGAAACACCATATATTTT. Amino acids: CASSVGQGPGNTIYF. The entire variable domain, with the rest obtained from reference TRBV9 and TRBJ1-3, is as follows: DSGVTQTPKHLITATGQRVTLRCSPRSGDLSVYWYQQSLDQGLQFLIQYYNGEERAKGNILERFSAQQFPDLHSELNLSSLELGDSALYFCASSVGQGPGNTIYFGEGSWLTVV.

This clone was counted a few times. The chain employs TRBV30 and TRBJ2-5; TRBD2 matches 7 bases. The germline V gene has CDR1 GTSNPN and CDR2 SVGIG (reference sequence). This CDR3 spans 14 amino acids. The J segment lost 11 bases and the V segment lost 0 bases, leaving 12 bases of the junction unmatched. For the CDR3, the DNA is TGTGCCTGGAGTGTTGACACGGCGGGGGATGAGCAGTACTTC. Translated, it gives CAWSVDTAGDEQYF.

This clone was picked up a small number of times. The CDR3 region has the DNA TGTGCCAGCAGTGAGTCCCCTAGCTTTGACTCCTACGAGCAGTACTTC. Amino acids: CASSESPSFDSYEQYF. The rearrangement links TRBV6-1 to TRBJ2-7; D is perhaps TRBD2 (5 bases). Trimming cost V 3 bases and J 0 bases, with 15 bases left between them. Germline CDR1 MNHNS, CDR2 SASEGT. CDR3 length equals 16 residues.

This chain links TRBV28 with TRBJ1-2, with TRBD1 identical over 8 bases. Germline CDR1 and CDR2: MDHEN and SYDVKM. V shed 4 bases and J 2 bases; nucleotides not matched to a gene: 9. The CDR3 extends over 16 amino acids. The CDR3 region is CASSSIAGTGNYGYTF. The CDR3 DNA sequence: TGTGCCAGCAGTTCCATTGCCGGGACAGGAAACTATGGCTACACCTTC.

The rearrangement joins TRBV4-1 to TRBJ2-5; D remains ambiguous. V shed 2 bases and J shed 4 bases, with 8 bases lying between them. The CDR3 is 13 residues long. The germline gives CDR1 MGHRA, CDR2 YSYEKL. CDR3 sequence reads: CASSQLGRETQYF. The CDR3 DNA follows: TGCGCCAGCAGCCAACTGGGCCGAGAGACCCAGTACTTC.

The chain couples TRBV28 to TRBJ1-3; D uncertain. CDR1 is MDHEN, CDR2 SYDVKM, per germline. Between the trimmed V and J ends, which lost 0 bases and 0 bases, there was a span of 9 bases. This CDR3 is 16 amino acids long. The CDR3 loop is CASSLWSGFSGNTIYF. CDR3 in DNA: TGTGCCAGCAGTTTATGGTCGGGGTTCTCTGGAAACACCATATATTTT. Looking up the rest from reference TRBV28 and TRBJ1-3 gives the full variable domain: DVKVTQSSRYLVKRTGEKVFLECVQDMDHENMFWYRQDPGLGLRLIYFSYDVKMKEKGDIPEGYSVSREKKERFSLILESASTNQTSMYLCASSLWSGFSGNTIYFGEGSWLTVV.